This passage covers 21 T cell receptor beta chains from one sample sequenced in a study of shared clonotypes between healthy human individuals. Assay used: immunoSEQ multiplex PCR; TCRdb lists only in-frame clones, some missing. The sample shows over a million clones, approximately 97% of them seen only once. Sequenced input: naive CD4+ T cells sorted from blood. Subset here: CD45RA+ positively selected. All receptors come from a man aged 30 to 39 in good health.

The rearrangement uses TRBV28 and TRBJ2-7, with TRBD1 matching over 9 bases. The CDR3 extends over 16 amino acids. V lost 7 bases, J lost 1 base, and 11 bases stayed unmatched. Looked up from germline, CDR1 is MDHEN and CDR2 is SYDVKM. The CDR3 DNA reads as TGTGCCAGCAATCAGGACAGGGGAATTGGTTCCTACGAGCAGTACTTC. Amino acids: CASNQDRGIGSYEQYF.

A note on this clone: Other DNA sequences of this sample code for an identical CDR3. The chain links TRBV5-1 to TRBJ2-7; 7 bases map to TRBD1. J gave up 0 bases and V 3 bases, and 3 bases lay outside the gene matches. Germline-derived CDR1 and CDR2 are SGHRS and YFSETQ. The CDR3 has 14 residues. The CDR3 nucleotides read TGCGCCAGCAGCTCAACAGGGGTCTCCTACGAGCAGTACTTC. This codes for CASSSTGVSYEQYF.

The V call is TRBV28, the J call TRBJ2-2; D is unclear. Between the trimmed V and J ends, which lost 5 bases and 0 bases, there was a span of 7 bases. This CDR3 region has 14 residues. Germline V lookup: CDR1 MDHEN, CDR2 SYDVKM. Here the CDR3 DNA reads TGTGCCAGCAGTCGAAAGCCGAACACCGGGGAGCTGTTTTTT. Its translation: CASSRKPNTGELFF.

As for this clone: The same CDR3 can be traced to other DNA sequences in this sample. The chain links TRBV9 to TRBJ2-1; TRBD2 matches 9 bases. Looked up from germline, CDR1 is SGDLS and CDR2 is YYNGEE. CDR3 length equals 15 residues. Trimming at V came to 5 bases and at J to 1 base, leaving 4 bases not matched to a gene. The CDR3 loop reads CASSATSGSYNEQFF. The CDR3 nucleotides read TGTGCCAGCAGTGCGACTAGCGGATCCTACAATGAGCAGTTCTTC. Drawing the rest from reference TRBV9 and TRBJ2-1, the complete variable domain is DSGVTQTPKHLITATGQRVTLRCSPRSGDLSVYWYQQSLDQGLQFLIQYYNGEERAKGNILERFSAQQFPDLHSELNLSSLELGDSALYFCASSATSGSYNEQFFGPGTRLTVL.

The V gene is TRBV5-4, the J gene TRBJ2-7; D is possibly TRBD1 (6 bases). The V and J ends lost 4 bases and 2 bases respectively, with 16 bases between them. This CDR3 has 15 amino acids. Germline CDR1 SGHNT, CDR2 YYREEE (reference sequence). DNA of the CDR3: TGTGCCAGCAGCATCTCGTCAGGGGTCCCCTACGAGCAGTACTTC. Translated, it gives CASSISSGVPYEQYF.

The chain uses TRBV19 and TRBJ2-7; D is tentatively TRBD1 or TRBD2 (5 bases each). Germline V gene data show CDR1 as LNHDA and CDR2 as SQIVND (reference sequence). This CDR3 has 13 residues. Trimming stripped 5 bases from V and 6 bases from J, with 14 bases between. CDR3 in amino acids: CASSWDAGGEQYF. The CDR3, as DNA: TGTGCCAGTAGTTGGGACGCAGGTGGCGAGCAGTACTTC.

The chain couples TRBV7-9 to TRBJ1-5, with D hard to call. Trimming cost V 5 bases and J 7 bases, with 12 bases left between them. The CDR3 is 13 residues long. Germline CDR1 SEHNR, CDR2 FQNEAQ (reference sequence). The CDR3 DNA is TGTGCCAGCAGCCTGAACGAACGACAGCCCCAGCATTTT. The encoded protein is CASSLNERQPQHF.

The chain joins TRBV18 to TRBJ1-1, with a weak D call TRBD1 (5 bases). V lost 4 bases and J lost 0, with 9 bases in between. Germline V gene data show CDR1 as KGHSH and CDR2 as LQKENI. The CDR3 is 14 amino acids. The CDR3 protein is CASSRGGMNTEAFF. The DNA of the CDR3 is TGTGCCAGCTCACGGGGGGGGATGAACACTGAAGCTTTCTTT.

The chain combines TRBV27 with TRBJ2-1, with a tentative D call TRBD1 (5 bases). V dropped 6 bases and J dropped 0 bases, with 15 bases sitting between them. This CDR3 has 16 residues. Germline CDR1 and CDR2: MNHEY and SMNVEV (reference sequence). CDR3 residues: CASSHRAGLSYNEQFF. The CDR3 DNA sequence: TGTGCCAGCAGCCATCGGGCAGGGCTCTCCTACAATGAGCAGTTCTTC.

The chain carries TRBV11-2 and TRBJ2-1; no definite D call. CDR3 length: 13 residues. Trimming took 5 bases from V and 10 from J, leaving 15 bases between them. Germline V gene lookup returns CDR1 SGHAT and CDR2 FQNNGV. CDR3 amino acids: CASSPTSGSEQFF. In DNA form, the CDR3 reads TGTGCCAGCAGCCCGACCTCCGGTTCGGAGCAGTTCTTC.

V gene TRBV18 combines with J gene TRBJ1-5; maybe TRBD1 (6 bases). CDR1 is KGHSH, CDR2 LQKENI, per germline. The CDR3 has 15 amino acids. The germline V and J ends were trimmed by 6 bases and 2 bases, with 14 bases remaining between them. CDR3 sequence (DNA): TGTGCCAGCTCCCGACAGGTAGGGGGCAATCAGCCCCAGCATTTT. The encoded protein is CASSRQVGGNQPQHF.

The table lists this clone with a count of one. The chain joins TRBV5-5 to TRBJ2-7; D is ambiguous. Germline V gene data show CDR1 as SGHKS and CDR2 as YYEKEE (reference sequence). This CDR3 is 16 amino acids long. V gave up 4 bases and J gave up 0 bases, with 17 bases separating them. The CDR3 DNA is TGTGCCAGCAGCGGGTTAAAGCAGGCCCTCTCCTACGAGCAGTACTTC. Protein product: CASSGLKQALSYEQYF.

This clone is a singleton in its sample. The genes are TRBV15 and TRBJ1-1; 7 nucleotides align to TRBD1. CDR1 and CDR2 (germline): LNHNV, YYDKDF (reference sequence). Unmatched junction bases numbered 1, after V lost 6 bases and J lost 0 bases. The CDR3 covers 13 residues. CDR3 region: CATRGQMNTEAFF. For the CDR3, the DNA is TGTGCCACCAGGGGACAGATGAACACTGAAGCTTTCTTT.

The J gene is TRBJ1-2, the V gene TRBV18, with D perhaps matching TRBD1 (5 bases). Trimming stripped 5 bases from V and 8 bases from J, with 21 bases between. Germline V gene data show CDR1 as KGHSH and CDR2 as LQKENI. The CDR3 contains 15 residues. The CDR3 sequence is CASSSTPSQVDGYTF. The CDR3 DNA reads TGTGCCAGCTCATCAACACCGTCACAGGTTGACGGCTACACCTTC.

This chain joins TRBV5-5 and TRBJ2-1; D remains unclear. V lost 5 bases to trimming and J lost 9 bases, with 21 bases between them. Per the germline V gene, CDR1 is SGHKS and CDR2 is YYEKEE (reference sequence). This CDR3 is built from 15 residues. In DNA, the CDR3 is TGTGCCAGCAGGAACCCTGGGTCCCAGAGAGGTGAGCAGTTCTTC. Protein: CASRNPGSQRGEQFF.

This clone was detected once. V and J are TRBV10-2 and TRBJ1-2; TRBD1 might be the D (6 bases). The V end was cut by 7 bases, the J end by 8 bases, with 14 bases between. This CDR3 has 12 amino acids. Germline CDR1 WSHSY, CDR2 SAAADI. In nucleotides, the CDR3 is TGCGCCAGCACGGAAGGGGGTTTGGGCTACACCTTC. It translates to CASTEGGLGYTF.

The chain joins TRBV5-1 to TRBJ1-1; D call uncertain. Germline V gene sequence: CDR1 SGHRS, CDR2 YFSETQ. Trimming cost V 2 bases and J 5 bases, with 10 bases left between them. The CDR3 contains 13 residues. CDR3 in amino acids: CASSLGQQTEAFF. CDR3 in DNA: TGCGCCAGCAGCTTAGGCCAGCAGACTGAAGCTTTCTTT.

This rearrangement joins TRBV6-5 to TRBJ2-7, with 9 bases that match TRBD1. The CDR3 runs to 15 residues. V gave up 6 bases and J gave up 0 bases; unmatched junction bases: 6. Germline CDR1 is MNHEY and CDR2 is SVGAGI. CDR3 DNA: TGTGCCAGCAGACGCACAGGGGGCGACTCCTACGAGCAGTACTTC. Translation gives CASRRTGGDSYEQYF.

The chain joins TRBV18 to TRBJ2-1; D uncertain. The CDR3 is made up of 11 amino acids. V lost 3 bases and J 10 bases, leaving 7 bases between the germline ends. Germline lookup yields CDR1 KGHSH and CDR2 LQKENI. In nucleotides, the CDR3 is TGTGCCAGCTCACCCGGAGCGGAGCAGTTCTTC. Its protein product is CASSPGAEQFF.

Comments on this clone: A single base separates this from a much larger clone, so it may be a read error. The V gene is TRBV5-6, the J gene TRBJ2-3; D gene uncertain. Germline CDR1 SGHDT, CDR2 YYEEEE. The CDR3 runs to 13 residues. Trimming took off 0 bases at V and 1 base at J, with 3 bases between the two ends. The CDR3 nucleotides are TGTGCCAGCAGCTTGGAAGGCACAGATACGCAGTATTTT. This codes for CASSLEGTDTQYF. The variable domain in full, completed from reference TRBV5-6 and TRBJ2-3, reads DAGVTQSPTHLIKTRGQQVTLRCSPKSGHDTVSWYQQALGQGPQFIFQYYEEEERQRGNFPDRFSGHQFPNYSSELNVNALLLGDSALYLCASSLEGTDTQYFGPGTRLTVL.

V and J are TRBV7-8 and TRBJ1-5; 7 nucleotides match TRBD1. The J segment lost 6 bases and the V segment lost 7 bases, leaving 6 bases of the junction unmatched. Germline V gives CDR1 SGHVS, CDR2 FQNEAQ. The CDR3 extends over 13 amino acids. The CDR3 DNA is TGTGCCAGCACCGACAGGGTCGGTCAGCCCCAGCATTTT. Amino acids: CASTDRVGQPQHF.